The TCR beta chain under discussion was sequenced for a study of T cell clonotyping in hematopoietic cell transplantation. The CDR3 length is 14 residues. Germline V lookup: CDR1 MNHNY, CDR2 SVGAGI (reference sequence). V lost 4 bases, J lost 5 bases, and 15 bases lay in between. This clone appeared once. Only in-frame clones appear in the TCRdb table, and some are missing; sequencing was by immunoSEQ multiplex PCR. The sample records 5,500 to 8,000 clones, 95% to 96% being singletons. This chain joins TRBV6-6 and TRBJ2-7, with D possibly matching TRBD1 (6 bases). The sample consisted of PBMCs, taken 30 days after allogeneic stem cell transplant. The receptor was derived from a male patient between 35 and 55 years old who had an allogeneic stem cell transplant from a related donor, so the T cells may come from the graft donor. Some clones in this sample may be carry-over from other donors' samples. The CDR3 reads CASSSEGVVNEQYF. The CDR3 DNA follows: TGTGCCAGCAGTTCTGAGGGGGTAGTCAACGAGCAGTACTTC.